This TCR beta chain was identified in a study of T cells in pancreatic ductal adenocarcinoma. This CDR3 is 15 amino acids long. The germline V and J ends were trimmed by 1 base and 10 bases, with 14 bases remaining between them. Germline CDR1 is SGHTA and CDR2 is FQGNSA. The selected patients with pancreatic ductal adenocarcinoma had surgery but no neoadjuvant therapy. The repertoire was sequenced with immunoSEQ multiplex PCR; TCRdb's copy has only in-frame clones and lacks some. This repertoire shows roughly 5,000 clones, approximately 65% found once; its top ten account for about 10%. This clone was counted a few times.

This receptor was identified in a human donor with pancreatic ductal adenocarcinoma. The sequencing sample was made of pancreatic tumor tissue. This chain connects TRBV7-2 to TRBJ1-6, with D possibly matching TRBD1 (5 bases). CDR3 residues: CASSLVTFGGSPLHF. CDR3 bases: TGTGCCAGCAGCTTAGTAACCTTCGGGGGGTCACCCCTCCACTTT. The full variable domain, its missing parts supplied by reference TRBV7-2 and TRBJ1-6, is GAGVSQSPSNKVTEKGKDVELRCDPISGHTALYWYRQSLGQGLEFLIYFQGNSAPDKSGLPSDRFSAERTGGSVSTLTIQRTQQEDSAVYLCASSLVTFGGSPLHFGNGTRLTVT.